This TCR beta chain stems from a study of CD8+ T cells in alopecia areata listed by TCRdb under 2018. Regarding the study in general: The treated patients, all with moderate-to-severe alopecia areata, were enrolled in an open-label pilot trial of oral tofacitinib given at 5 to 10 mg twice daily. Patients received tofacitinib for 6 to 18 months and were then followed off drug for 6 months to check for delayed response and recurrence. For the treated patients, the SALT score, which quantifies what percentage of scalp surface area is affected, served as the measure of disease severity. In both human patients and the C3H/HeJ mouse model, the study applied high-throughput TCRbeta sequencing to look at T cell clonal expansion in alopecia areata. On the human side, TCRbeta sequencing was run on scalp tissue and on sorted CD4+ and CD8+ peripheral blood T cells from healthy controls and from alopecia areata patients with either patchy or totalis/universalis disease. Biopsies were taken from tofacitinib-treated patients at baseline and at 4 and 24 weeks of treatment, and a later scalp biopsy was taken in several of the tofacitinib-treated patients. Clonality in the scalp was compared among normal scalp (n=4), patchy alopecia areata scalp (n=8), and alopecia totalis/universalis scalp (n=8). The RNA source kit depended on sample type: the PAXgene miRNA kit for fixed scalp, the miRNeasy kit for PBMCs, and the RNeasy kit for mouse skin. TCRbeta CDR3 regions were amplified by immunoSEQ multiplex PCR with 35 Vbeta forward and 13 Jbeta reverse primers.

The paper as a whole reports these results and caveats: Lesional scalp, especially in alopecia totalis/universalis, showed higher clonality and more expanded CD8+ clones than normal scalp, suggesting antigenic drive. During tofacitinib treatment, many expanded lesional clones stuck around in both scalp and blood, and this persistence may partly explain why relapse happens after treatment is stopped. With tofacitinib, both scalp clonality and the number of expanded CD8+ clones among the top 100 scalp clones went down significantly. Unlike mouse skin, where gammadelta T cells dominate, normal human skin contains resident alphabeta T cells that get sequenced too, which complicates analysis of the scalp TCR repertoire. Compared with mice, TCR sequences shared between patients were less clear, possibly partly because of HLA diversity across the patient population. Because the treated cohort was small and had only one nonresponder, larger studies are needed to examine links between baseline CD8+ expansion and response.

The sample's time point label, decoded: 24 weeks on oral tofacitinib. The treatment or condition label here, explained by the study, means: oral pan-JAK inhibitor, 5-10 mg twice daily. Peripheral blood and lesional scalp punch biopsies were obtained from patients with alopecia areata. PBMCs were isolated by density centrifugation and stained for CD3, CD4 and CD8, and CD4+ and CD8+ T cells were sorted on a FACSAria. The library was generated by the immunoSEQ multiplex PCR assay. RNA was extracted from all samples and reverse transcribed into cDNA, which served as template for TCR sequencing. First-strand cDNA was synthesized with SuperScript III using a 2:1 mix of oligo-dT and random hexamers. A synthetic immune receptor repertoire was used to gauge amplification bias, and whatever bias remained was removed computationally. In the paper's pipeline: Raw reads were preprocessed to remove errors, and CDR3 was defined according to IMGT conventions as the region from the conserved cysteine to phenylalanine. Clonality was computed as 1 minus the Shannon entropy, with the entropy normalized by log2 of the number of productive unique TCRs. Scalp TCRbeta sequences were cross-referenced with sorted blood CD4 and CD8 repertoires so that the CD4 or CD8 identity of scalp clones could be inferred. Not all clones reach the TCRdb copy of this immuneACCESS table, which keeps in-frame sequences only. Checked studies attribute under half of the gap to unresolved V genes and leave the rest unexplained. V and J calls and clone size are given by that table; D and trimming were obtained from the DNA. Recorded for this sample are 90,000 to 120,000 clones; around 83% of them occurred a single time. The leading ten clones occupy around 25% of the sample.

Of note for this clone: It lacks a known antigen. No per-base quality is available; no much larger clone lies one base away.

V gives up 4 bases and J gives up 0 bases, and the segment between their germline ends measures 16 bases. Taken from the germline V gene, the CDR1 and CDR2 loops are LGHNA and YSLEER. The CDR3 runs 18 residues from the cysteine to the phenylalanine. The sequence is cut down to CDR3 DNA, 54 bases in frame from base 1. The sequence joins TRBV4-3 to TRBJ2-6; the D gene is unclear. The TCR comes from a human donor with alopecia areata. Sequenced material: CD8+ T cells sorted from blood, taken at week 24, from a patient treated with tofacitinib. The DNA is as follows: TGCGCCAGCAGCCCCTTCGACCCCGGGCCCTCTGGGGCCAACGTCCTGACTTTC. Its protein reads: CASSPFDPGPSGANVLTF.